Listed here are 26 T cell receptor beta chains from one sample, sequenced in a study of blood T cell repertoires in COVID-19. Measured with immunoSEQ multiplex PCR; TCRdb has only the in-frame clones, and not every one. The sample yields about 300,000 clones, about nine tenths seen once. Sequencing was performed on peripheral blood. The source is a woman aged 25 to 45 with COVID-19, enrolled during active disease.

J is TRBJ1-5 and V is TRBV24-1; 8 nucleotides agree with TRBD1. CDR1 and CDR2 (germline): KGHDR, SFDVKD. Trimming at V came to 12 bases and at J to 4 bases, leaving 10 bases not matched to a gene. The CDR3 runs to 14 residues. The CDR3 region is CAPRTGRGNQPQHF. DNA of the CDR3: TGTGCCCCCCGGACAGGGAGAGGGAATCAGCCCCAGCATTTT.

This rearrangement joins TRBV18 to TRBJ1-4, with TRBD1 matching over 10 bases. J gave up 7 bases and V 4 bases, and 12 bases lay outside the gene matches. CDR3 length equals 17 residues. The germline V gene has CDR1 KGHSH and CDR2 LQKENI. The CDR3 sequence: CASSLTRTGGGGEKLFF. The CDR3 nucleotides read TGTGCCAGCTCACTCACTCGGACAGGGGGAGGTGGTGAAAAACTGTTTTTT.

The rearrangement uses TRBV29-1 and TRBJ1-6; unclear D gene. Trimming shortened V by 4 bases and J by 4 bases, and 11 bases separated the two germline ends. Germline lookup yields CDR1 SQVTM and CDR2 ANQGSEA. The CDR3 loop spans 14 amino acids. This chain's CDR3 is CSVGVHIYNSPLHF. CDR3 bases: TGCAGCGTTGGTGTACACATATATAATTCACCCCTCCACTTT.

This sequence joins TRBV7-8 and TRBJ1-6; 11 bases align to TRBD1. This CDR3 contains 18 residues. Trimming cost V 4 bases and J 7 bases; bases outside gene matches: 12. The germline V gene encodes CDR1 SGHVS and CDR2 FQNEAQ. CDR3 sequence reads: CASSSSWTGGARNSPLHF. The CDR3, as DNA: TGTGCCAGCAGCTCCAGCTGGACAGGGGGCGCGAGGAATTCACCCCTCCACTTT.

The chain carries TRBV6-6 and TRBJ1-6; D may be TRBD1 (5 bases). Germline V gives CDR1 MNHNY, CDR2 SVGAGI (reference sequence). The V and J ends lost 6 bases and 9 bases respectively, with 15 bases between them. This CDR3 comprises 14 residues. CDR3 bases: TGTGCCAGCAGCCGTGGGGGGATTGGTTCACCCCTCCACTTT. It specifies CASSRGGIGSPLHF.

A few counts support this clone. The chain carries TRBV7-9 and TRBJ1-4; a possible D gene is TRBD1 (5 bases). The V gene lost 6 bases and the J gene lost 0 bases, with 17 bases spanning the gap. The CDR3 spans 17 residues. Germline V gene data show CDR1 as SEHNR and CDR2 as FQNEAQ (reference sequence). CDR3 amino acids: CASSYSRQLTTNEKLFF. CDR3 DNA: TGTGCCAGCAGTTATTCCCGACAGTTAACAACTAATGAAAAACTGTTTTTT.

The V and J genes are TRBV2 and TRBJ2-5, with 12 bases lining up with TRBD2. The CDR3 is made up of 15 amino acids. Germline CDR1 reads SNHLY; CDR2 reads FYNNEI. V shed 5 bases, J shed 5 bases, and the junction held 6 bases outside the gene matches. The CDR3 here is CASSPLAGGRETQYF. CDR3 sequence (DNA): TGTGCCAGCAGTCCCCTAGCGGGGGGGCGTGAGACCCAGTACTTC.

This clone is a singleton in its sample. Other DNA sequences of this sample code for an identical CDR3. V usage is TRBV3-1 (or the pseudogene TRBV3-2) and J usage is TRBJ1-5; D is unresolved. CDR3 length: 15 amino acids. Germline values: CDR1 LGHDT, CDR2 YNNKEL (reference sequence). With 0 bases removed from V and 4 bases from J, the gap between germline ends came to 10 bases. CDR3 in amino acids: CASSQDRGFNQPQHF. The CDR3 coding sequence is TGTGCCAGCAGCCAAGATCGGGGTTTTAATCAGCCCCAGCATTTT.

The J gene is TRBJ2-1, the V gene TRBV11-3; D is perhaps TRBD1 (6 bases). The CDR3 sequence is 18 residues long. Germline V gene data show CDR1 as SGHNT and CDR2 as YENEEA. V lost 1 base and J lost 8, with 24 bases in between. The CDR3 nucleotides are TGTGCCAGCAGCTTAGCCTGGGGGCCGGCGGAATGGCTGCATGAGCAGTTCTTC. Protein: CASSLAWGPAEWLHEQFF.

The rearrangement uses TRBV2 and TRBJ1-1, with 7 bases that match TRBD1. This CDR3 has 13 residues. Germline-derived CDR1 and CDR2 are SNHLY and FYNNEI. Germline trimming cut 6 bases from V and 5 bases from J; bases unmatched to any gene: 6. As DNA, the CDR3 is TGTGCCAGCAGACAGGGGCTTTGGACTGAAGCTTTCTTT. It codes for CASRQGLWTEAFF.

This rearrangement joins TRBV5-1 to TRBJ2-5, with a tentative D call TRBD1 (5 bases). CDR1 is SGHRS, CDR2 YFSETQ, per germline. Trimming pared 0 bases from V and 5 bases from J, leaving 17 bases between. This CDR3 contains 16 residues. This chain's CDR3 is CASSLGSGARAETQYF. CDR3 coding DNA: TGCGCCAGCAGCTTGGGTTCTGGGGCACGGGCGGAGACCCAGTACTTC.

The chain couples TRBV7-2 to TRBJ2-3, with 12 bases aligning to TRBD1. Losses at the gene ends were 2 bases for V and 6 bases for J; bases not matched to a gene: 12. The CDR3 runs to 18 residues. CDR1 is SGHTA, CDR2 FQGNSA, per germline. The CDR3 reads CASSLRMVGQGAQDTQYF. The CDR3, as DNA: TGTGCCAGCAGCTTAAGGATGGTGGGACAGGGGGCGCAGGATACGCAGTATTTT.

In its sample, this clone was seen a few times. V is TRBV6-5 and J is TRBJ1-2; no reliable D call. The CDR3 totals 15 residues. CDR1 and CDR2 (germline): MNHEY, SVGAGI. Deletions cut 4 bases from V and 0 bases from J, with 12 bases between. The CDR3 spells CASSSRRKANYGYTF. DNA for the CDR3: TGTGCCAGCAGTTCTCGGAGGAAGGCTAACTATGGCTACACCTTC.

The V gene is TRBV24-1, the J gene TRBJ1-3; D is unclear. The germline V and J ends were trimmed by 2 bases and 1 base, with 5 bases remaining between them. This CDR3 has 14 residues. Germline-derived CDR1 and CDR2 are KGHDR and SFDVKD. The CDR3 spells CATSDSGSGNTIYF. The CDR3 region has the DNA TGTGCCACCAGTGATTCGGGGTCTGGAAACACCATATATTTT.

The chain has TRBV27 and TRBJ1-1; 7 nucleotides match TRBD1. The germline gives CDR1 MNHEY, CDR2 SMNVEV (reference sequence). With 4 bases clipped from V and 4 bases from J, the junction kept 9 bases outside the gene matches. The CDR3 is 15 residues long. CDR3 DNA sequence: TGTGCCAGCAGTTCATACAGGGGCGAGACCACTGAAGCTTTCTTT. This sequence encodes CASSSYRGETTEAFF.

The gene calls are TRBV6-1 and TRBJ2-1; 13 bases align to TRBD2. Trimming at V came to 1 base and at J to 7 bases, leaving 7 bases not matched to a gene. Germline lookup yields CDR1 MNHNS and CDR2 SASEGT. The CDR3 has 17 amino acids. CDR3 residues: CASSEGGLAGLRNEQFF. CDR3 nucleotides: TGTGCCAGCAGTGAAGGGGGACTAGCGGGGTTGAGGAATGAGCAGTTCTTC.

The J gene is TRBJ1-1, the V gene TRBV3-1 (or the pseudogene TRBV3-2); D gene unclear. Germline V gene lookup returns CDR1 LGHDT and CDR2 YNNKEL (reference sequence). V lost 3 bases, J lost 5 bases, and 4 bases lay in between. This CDR3 contains 11 residues. The DNA for the CDR3 is TGTGCCAGCAGCCACCTGACTGAAGCTTTCTTT. This translates into CASSHLTEAFF.

There are a few counts of this clone. The rearrangement links TRBV27 to TRBJ1-2; 7 nucleotides align to TRBD1. The CDR3 spans 16 residues. Germline trimming cut 5 bases from V and 4 bases from J; bases unmatched to any gene: 13. Germline values: CDR1 MNHEY, CDR2 SMNVEV (reference sequence). CDR3: CASSVRRQGVGYGYTF. CDR3 nucleotides: TGTGCCAGCAGTGTAAGGCGACAGGGAGTTGGCTATGGCTACACCTTC.

The J gene is TRBJ2-1, the V gene TRBV9; 10 bases fit TRBD1. V was clipped by 0 bases and J by 6 bases; unmatched bases: 15. Germline CDR1 SGDLS, CDR2 YYNGEE. The CDR3 runs 19 residues. The CDR3: CASSVDPMGLTGGFNEQFF. The DNA for the CDR3 is TGTGCCAGCAGCGTAGACCCTATGGGACTGACAGGGGGCTTCAATGAGCAGTTCTTC.

The chain is built from TRBV15 and TRBJ2-2; a possible D gene is TRBD1 (5 bases). Trimming took off 3 bases at V and 1 base at J, with 6 bases between the two ends. CDR3 length: 14 amino acids. Germline V lookup: CDR1 LNHNV, CDR2 YYDKDF (reference sequence). Here the CDR3 reads CATSSDRNTGELFF. For the CDR3, the DNA is TGTGCCACCAGCAGTGACAGGAACACCGGGGAGCTGTTTTTT.

The count of this clone is one. The chain joins TRBV4-1 to TRBJ2-7; D ambiguous. CDR3 size: 13 residues. In germline, CDR1 is MGHRA, CDR2 YSYEKL. With 1 base removed from V and 4 bases from J, the gap between germline ends came to 8 bases. DNA for the CDR3: TGCGCCAGCAGCCAAGGACTCGGGTACGAGCAGTACGTC. Translation gives CASSQGLGYEQYV.

Turning to this clone: The identical CDR3 is also encoded by other nucleotide sequences in the sample. The chain recombines TRBV6-5 with TRBJ1-1; the D is unclear. Germline V gene sequence: CDR1 MNHEY, CDR2 SVGAGI. The CDR3 spans 11 residues. Trimming cost V 8 bases and J 5 bases, with 9 bases left between them. CDR3 DNA sequence: TGTGCCAGCGGCAGAGGGACTGAAGCTTTCTTT. Protein: CASGRGTEAFF.

The chain combines TRBV28 with TRBJ1-1; a possible D gene is TRBD1 (6 bases). The CDR3 length is 16 residues. The V end was cut by 4 bases, the J end by 7 bases, with 22 bases between. The germline V gene has CDR1 MDHEN and CDR2 SYDVKM. The CDR3: CASSSPAGTSLDEAFF. The CDR3 coding sequence is TGTGCCAGCAGTTCCCCCGCCGGGACATCTCTAGATGAAGCTTTCTTT.

The chain employs TRBV6-5 and TRBJ1-3; 8 bases align to TRBD1. This CDR3 contains 15 residues. J was trimmed by 1 base and V by 6 bases; bases with no gene match: 5. Germline assignment: CDR1 MNHEY and CDR2 SVGAGI. The CDR3 DNA reads TGTGCCAGCAGGAGACAGGGGACGTCTGGAAACACCATATATTTT. Protein product: CASRRQGTSGNTIYF.

This rearrangement joins TRBV2 to TRBJ1-2; D not certain. Germline V CDR1 and CDR2: SNHLY, FYNNEI. This CDR3 has 14 amino acids. V gave up 3 bases and J gave up 4 bases, with 12 bases separating them. DNA of the CDR3: TGTGCCAGCAGTGACTCTCTGAGTCCCTATGGCTACACCTTC. It translates to CASSDSLSPYGYTF.

The CDR3, as DNA: TGTGCCAGCAGCGTTACTAGCGGGGGACGAGTTTTCAGTGAGCAGTTCTTC. Its protein is CASSVTSGGRVFSEQFF. The chain carries TRBV9 and TRBJ2-1; 11 nucleotides agree with TRBD2. Germline V gene sequence: CDR1 SGDLS, CDR2 YYNGEE. This CDR3 comprises 17 residues. V dropped 2 bases and J dropped 9; count of bases not matched to a gene: 13.